This T cell receptor beta chain was profiled in a study of cytomegalovirus exposure and HLA in healthy donors listed by TCRdb under 2017. As for the study more broadly: The 666 repertoires of the first cohort and the approximately 110 validation repertoires were produced on the same platform, according to a later analysis. High-throughput TCR immunosequencing, statistical association of individual TCRs with disease status, and machine learning were combined to predict cytomegalovirus infection status. Along with the approximately 620-subject first cohort, a separate validation cohort of over a hundred different subjects was used. The aim of the study was to test whether cataloging public T cell receptors could identify signatures of past pathogen exposure.

Donors formed part of the validation cohort, which comprised 120 subjects and was distinct from the first cohort of 550 to 850 subjects. What the research found in general, with its limitations: Subsequent analysis determined that TCRs grouped into clusters in the first cohort also showed a tendency toward co-occurrence across the 90 to 150 validation repertoires, and about 93% of cluster scores exceeded 0. The validation cohort had no HLA typing available for a later analysis, so co-occurrence within that cohort was assessed over all 130 or so repertoires. The study listed 164 TCR beta chains as associated with cytomegalovirus. While some public TCRs were present in many individuals, most TCR sequences turned up only very rarely across donors. The authors suggested that the approach could potentially be extended to other disease states and immunological phenotypes. In vitro tests confirmed that a few of the cytomegalovirus-associated TCR beta chains recognize cytomegalovirus antigens. In both the original and validation cohorts, the classifier was reported to diagnose cytomegalovirus status with high specificity and sensitivity.

Points on this clone: Its specific antigen is unknown. No much larger clonotype is one base removed from it; base qualities were not supplied.

The method was the immunoSEQ multiplex PCR assay. The original methods were these. To diagnose cytomegalovirus status from the catalog of TCR beta chain sequences, a statistical classification framework was built. Entries here come from immuneACCESS through TCRdb and include only in-frame sequences with V and J called. Some clones fail to appear in such tables; in the studies checked, an unresolved V gene covers under half of the shortfall, and the cause of the remainder is unknown. From that table come the V and J calls and clone size; the DNA was used to work out D and trimming. This sample has more than 95,000 clones in its table, and 89% of those were observed once. The ten largest clonotypes hold 1% to 1.4% of the sample. V and J are trimmed by 5 bases and 3 bases, and the gene matches miss 9 bases of the junction. The germline V gene yields MDHEN for CDR1 and SYDVKM for CDR2. The CDR3 covers 19 residues, taking in both the cysteine and the phenylalanine. Of all the DNA, just the CDR3 is kept, 57 bases in frame from base 1.

This clonotype was obtained from a woman between 18 and 30 years old in good health and CMV-seronegative. Sequencing used PBMCs. The receptor chain draws on TRBV28 and TRBJ2-2; TRBD2 agrees with 16 junctional bases. Here is the DNA: TGTGCCAGCAGTCCGATGACCGGGACTAGCGGGGGGGACACCGGGGAGCTGTTTTTT. Its product reads: CASSPMTGTSGGDTGELFF.